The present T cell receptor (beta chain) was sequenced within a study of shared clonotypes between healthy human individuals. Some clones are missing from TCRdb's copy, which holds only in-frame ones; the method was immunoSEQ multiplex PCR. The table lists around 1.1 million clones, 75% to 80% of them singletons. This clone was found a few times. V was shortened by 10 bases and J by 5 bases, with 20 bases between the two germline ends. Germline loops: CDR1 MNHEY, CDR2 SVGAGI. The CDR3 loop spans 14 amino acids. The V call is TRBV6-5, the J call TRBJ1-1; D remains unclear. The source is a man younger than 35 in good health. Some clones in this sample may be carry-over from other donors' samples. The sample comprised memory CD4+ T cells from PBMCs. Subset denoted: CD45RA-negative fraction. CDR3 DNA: TGTGCCACCATGTCGAAAAGGGTTGGGACTGAAGCTTTCTTT. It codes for CATMSKRVGTEAFF.